Following are 27 T cell receptor beta chains from one sample sequenced in a study of CD8+ T cells in alopecia areata. RNA extraction was followed by reverse transcription into cDNA, which acted as the sequencing template. The method was immunoSEQ multiplex PCR; TCRdb's version includes in-frame clones alone and lacks a portion of them. This table holds about 200,000 clones, roughly three fifths found once. Treatment: oral pan-JAK inhibitor, 5-10 mg twice daily. Specimen: CD4+ T cells sorted from blood, collected at week 4, from a patient treated with tofacitinib. The receptors were gathered from a human donor with alopecia areata.

The chain carries TRBV6-5 and TRBJ2-7; D gene ambiguous. Trimming pared 6 bases from V and 9 bases from J, leaving 9 bases between. Germline V lookup: CDR1 MNHEY, CDR2 SVGAGI. The CDR3 is 10 residues long. The CDR3 coding sequence is TGTGCCAGCAGATCGTATTTGCAGTACTTC. Translated: CASRSYLQYF.

This sequence joins TRBV6-6 and TRBJ2-3, with TRBD2 identical over 8 bases. The CDR3 is 14 amino acids. Looked up from germline, CDR1 is MNHNY and CDR2 is SVGAGI (reference sequence). V was pared by 6 bases and J by 3 bases, with 5 bases of the junction left unmatched. The CDR3 DNA is TGTGCCAGCAGCCCGGGGACTAGAACAGATACGCAGTATTTT. Its protein product is CASSPGTRTDTQYF.

The V and J genes are TRBV4-2 and TRBJ2-3; D gene uncertain. Trimming shortened V by 3 bases and J by 6 bases, and 10 bases separated the two germline ends. Per the germline V gene, CDR1 is LGHNA and CDR2 is YNFKEQ. CDR3 length: 13 amino acids. CDR3 bases: TGTGCCAGCAGCCACGACTCTCCGGATACGCAGTATTTT. It specifies CASSHDSPDTQYF.

V gene TRBV29-1 combines with J gene TRBJ1-2; D gene ambiguous. Deletions cut 4 bases from V and 9 bases from J, with 9 bases between. CDR1 and CDR2 from the germline V gene are SQVTM and ANQGSEA. This CDR3 is 10 amino acids long. This CDR3 reads CSVGTGSYTF. The CDR3 bases are TGCAGCGTTGGAACGGGGAGCTACACCTTC.

Of note for this clone: The identical CDR3 is also encoded by other nucleotide sequences in the sample. The chain has TRBV30 and TRBJ1-1; D gene uncertain. The CDR3 is made up of 13 amino acids. The germline V gene has CDR1 GTSNPN and CDR2 SVGIG (reference sequence). V lost 0 bases, J lost 0 bases, and 5 bases lay in between. CDR3 protein: CAWSVGMNTEAFF. The DNA for the CDR3 is TGTGCCTGGAGTGTTGGGATGAACACTGAAGCTTTCTTT.

J is TRBJ1-2 and V is TRBV4-1; the D is unclear. From germline, CDR1 is MGHRA and CDR2 YSYEKL. The CDR3 extends over 14 amino acids. Trimming took 4 bases from V and 3 from J, leaving 12 bases between them. The CDR3 spells CASSPLRQDYGYTF. CDR3 nucleotide sequence: TGCGCCAGCAGCCCCCTGCGGCAGGACTATGGCTACACCTTC.

The chain has TRBV28 and TRBJ1-1, with D perhaps matching TRBD1 (5 bases). The CDR3 is 12 amino acids. CDR1 and CDR2 from the germline V gene are MDHEN and SYDVKM. V lost 6 bases, J lost 8 bases, and 13 bases lay in between. Written as DNA, the CDR3 is TGTGCCAGCAGCAAGTTGACAGAGGAAGCTTTCTTT. This sequence encodes CASSKLTEEAFF.

V gene TRBV2 combines with J gene TRBJ1-2; 7 nucleotides align to TRBD1. Germline assignment: CDR1 SNHLY and CDR2 FYNNEI. This CDR3 comprises 12 residues. Losses at the gene ends were 6 bases for V and 7 bases for J; bases not matched to a gene: 5. This CDR3 reads CASSGTGVGYTF. The CDR3 DNA reads TGTGCCAGCAGCGGAACAGGGGTTGGCTACACCTTC.

V gene TRBV5-1 combines with J gene TRBJ2-7, with 11 bases identical to TRBD2. CDR3 size: 15 residues. J was trimmed by 7 bases and V by 3 bases; bases with no gene match: 9. The V gene's germline CDR1 is SGHRS and CDR2 YFSETQ. The CDR3 protein is CASSSRFSGGGEQYF. As DNA, the CDR3 is TGCGCCAGCAGCTCCCGTTTTAGCGGGGGGGGAGAGCAGTACTTC.

The chain joins TRBV23-1 to TRBJ1-5; D is undetermined. TRBV23-1 is known as an ORF, though its function is uncertain. There are 12 residues in the CDR3. V shed 4 bases and J shed 5 bases, with 6 bases lying between them. CDR3: CASSLSDQPQHF. As DNA, the CDR3 is TGCGCCAGCAGTCTTAGTGATCAGCCCCAGCATTTT.

The gene calls are TRBV23-1 and TRBJ1-2; D is possibly TRBD1 (6 bases). TRBV23-1 is an ORF, with its function uncertain. Deletions cut 3 bases from V and 8 bases from J, with 16 bases between. The CDR3 has 14 amino acids. CDR3 DNA sequence: TGCGCCAGCAGTCACATGGGGGGCGCTAACGGCTACACCTTC. Translated, it gives CASSHMGGANGYTF.

The chain combines TRBV2 with TRBJ2-4; a weak D match, TRBD1 (6 bases). The germline V gene has CDR1 SNHLY and CDR2 FYNNEI. This CDR3 is 13 amino acids long. Trimming left V 1 base short and J 12 bases short, with 13 bases between. The CDR3 nucleotides read TGTGCCAGCAGTGAAGGGCAGGGGACCTCTCAGTACTTC. Its translation is CASSEGQGTSQYF.

V gene TRBV6-6 combines with J gene TRBJ1-1; D uncertain. The V end lost 2 bases, the J end lost 3 bases, and 7 bases lay between the germline ends. The germline CDR1 and CDR2 sequences are MNHNY and SVGAGI (reference sequence). The CDR3 is 13 residues long. DNA of the CDR3: TGTGCCAGCAGTTACGCAGGATACACTGAAGCTTTCTTT. This translates into CASSYAGYTEAFF.

This chain joins TRBV5-1 and TRBJ2-5; 10 bases fit TRBD2. Unmatched junction bases numbered 4, after V lost 0 bases and J lost 5 bases. This CDR3 is 15 amino acids long. CDR1 SGHRS and CDR2 YFSETQ come from the germline V gene. CDR3 bases: TGCGCCAGCAGCTTGGGGGGACTAGCGTGGGAGACCCAGTACTTC. Protein: CASSLGGLAWETQYF. Combining the CDR3 with reference TRBV5-1 and TRBJ2-5 gives the whole variable domain KAGVTQTPRYLIKTRGQQVTLSCSPISGHRSVSWYQQTPGQGLQFLFEYFSETQRNKGNFPGRFSGRQFSNSRSEMNVSTLELGDSALYLCASSLGGLAWETQYFGPGTRLLVL.

About this clone: This same CDR3 is encoded by further DNA sequences in the sample. The rearrangement uses TRBV15 and TRBJ1-5; no definite D call. The CDR3 consists of 14 residues. V was clipped by 0 bases and J by 4 bases, with 7 bases between them. Germline CDR1 reads LNHNV; CDR2 reads YYDKDF (reference sequence). The CDR3 spells CATSRDSGNQPQHF. In DNA form, the CDR3 reads TGTGCCACCAGCAGAGATTCAGGAAATCAGCCCCAGCATTTT.

The V gene is TRBV10-3, the J gene TRBJ2-5; maybe TRBD2 (6 bases). This CDR3 has 14 residues. The germline CDR1 and CDR2 sequences are ENHRY and SYGVKD. The V end was cut by 5 bases, the J end by 2 bases, with 12 bases between. In DNA form, the CDR3 reads TGTGCCATCAGTCCATGGGAGGTTCAAGAGACCCAGTACTTC. Amino acid sequence: CAISPWEVQETQYF.

Only a few counts were recorded for this clone. The chain combines TRBV28 with TRBJ2-2; D uncertain. Trimming left V 6 bases short and J 2 bases short, with 7 bases between. The CDR3 spans 13 residues. From germline, CDR1 is MDHEN and CDR2 SYDVKM. In nucleotides, the CDR3 is TGTGCCAGCAGGACATCTAACACCGGGGAGCTGTTTTTT. Protein: CASRTSNTGELFF.

The CDR3 nucleotides read TGTGCCTGGCGCCGACAGGGGGGAGGGACCGGGGAGCTGTTTTTT. It codes for CAWRRQGGGTGELFF. The chain carries TRBV30 and TRBJ2-2; 9 bases agree with TRBD1. The CDR3 covers 15 residues. V was clipped by 5 bases and J by 5 bases; unmatched bases: 9. CDR1 and CDR2 from the germline V gene are GTSNPN and SVGIG (reference sequence).

The genes are TRBV30 and TRBJ1-3; 9 nucleotides align to TRBD1. This CDR3 comprises 13 residues. Germline-derived CDR1 and CDR2 are GTSNPN and SVGIG (reference sequence). V trimming: 0 bases; J trimming: 7 bases; junction bases outside the gene matches: 1. CDR3 sequence (DNA): TGTGCCTGGAGTGTTGGGACAGGGAACACCATATATTTT. Its protein product is CAWSVGTGNTIYF.

The V call is TRBV9, the J call TRBJ1-5, with D possibly TRBD1 on 6 matching bases. V was clipped by 1 base and J by 4 bases, with 12 bases between them. The CDR3 totals 15 residues. Germline CDR1 and CDR2: SGDLS and YYNGEE. CDR3 coding DNA: TGTGCCAGCAGCGTAACCGGGGGGGCAAATCAGCCCCAGCATTTT. This translates into CASSVTGGANQPQHF.

This CDR3 is CATVRRARGYGYTF. The CDR3 nucleotides read TGTGCCACTGTTCGTAGGGCGCGAGGCTATGGCTACACCTTC. This chain uses TRBV30 with TRBJ1-2; D gene uncertain. The V and J ends lost 8 bases and 4 bases respectively, with 20 bases between them. Per the germline V gene, CDR1 is GTSNPN and CDR2 is SVGIG (reference sequence). The CDR3 loop spans 14 amino acids. Combining the CDR3 with reference TRBV30 and TRBJ1-2 gives the whole variable domain SQTIHQWPATLVQPVGSPLSLECTVEGTSNPNLYWYRQAAGRGLQLLFYSVGIGQISSEVPQNLSASRPQDRQFILSSKKLLLSDSGFYLCATVRRARGYGYTFGSGTRLTVV.

This CDR3 is CASSPGQGSTDTQYF. CDR3 sequence (DNA): TGTGCCAGCTCACCAGGACAGGGAAGCACAGATACGCAGTATTTT. The chain is built from TRBV18 and TRBJ2-3; 8 bases are shared with TRBD1. After removal of 2 bases from V and 0 bases from J, the junction contained 1 base not matched to a gene. CDR3 length equals 15 residues. The germline gives CDR1 KGHSH, CDR2 LQKENI.

V is TRBV2 and J is TRBJ1-2; maybe TRBD1 (6 bases). Germline CDR1 and CDR2: SNHLY and FYNNEI. The V end lost 8 bases, the J end lost 6 bases, and 16 bases lay between the germline ends. The CDR3 spans 13 residues. The CDR3 nucleotides are TGTGCCAGCGTGGTCGGACGGGACAATGGCTACACCTTC. Encoded protein: CASVVGRDNGYTF.

This chain joins TRBV30 and TRBJ1-4; 7 bases are shared with TRBD1. The germline V gene encodes CDR1 GTSNPN and CDR2 SVGIG (reference sequence). The CDR3 sequence is 17 residues long. Trimming removed 2 bases from V and 5 bases from J; junction bases left unmatched: 14. The CDR3 DNA is TGTGCCTGGAGTCCCAATTCCCCTAGCAGGGGGAATGAAAAACTGTTTTTT. Translation gives CAWSPNSPSRGNEKLFF.

The sample holds one count of this clone. The chain combines TRBV7-9 with TRBJ1-2; unclear D gene. This CDR3 has 14 residues. Germline values: CDR1 SEHNR, CDR2 FQNEAQ (reference sequence). V gave up 5 bases and J gave up 1 base, with 11 bases separating them. The CDR3 nucleotides read TGTGCCAGCAGCCTCCAAGGGAATAACTATGGCTACACCTTC. It yields the protein CASSLQGNNYGYTF. Full variable domain (remainder filled in from reference TRBV7-9 and TRBJ1-2): DTGVSQNPRHKITKRGQNVTFRCDPISEHNRLYWYRQTLGQGPEFLTYFQNEAQLEKSRLLSDRFSAERPKGSFSTLEIQRTEQGDSAMYLCASSLQGNNYGYTFGSGTRLTVV.

The rearrangement joins TRBV7-9 to TRBJ2-3; D gene ambiguous. Germline V lookup: CDR1 SEHNR, CDR2 FQNEAQ (reference sequence). V was trimmed by 7 bases and J by 1 base, leaving 9 bases between them. This CDR3 is 13 amino acids long. CDR3 in amino acids: CASTPQGTDTQYF. The CDR3 DNA is TGTGCCAGCACTCCCCAGGGCACAGATACGCAGTATTTT.

The count of this clone is one. The chain employs TRBV30 and TRBJ1-1; D call uncertain. Trimming removed 8 bases from V and 0 bases from J, with 13 bases in between. The CDR3 has 13 amino acids. Germline CDR1 is GTSNPN and CDR2 is SVGIG (reference sequence). The CDR3 reads CAMIDGLNTEAFF. The CDR3 coding sequence is TGTGCCATGATAGATGGGTTGAACACTGAAGCTTTCTTT.